These 23 T cell receptor beta chains came from one sample sequenced in a study of cytomegalovirus exposure and HLA in healthy donors. PCR primers comprised 60 Vbeta and 13 Jbeta primers. The repertoire was sequenced with immunoSEQ multiplex PCR; TCRdb's copy has only in-frame clones and lacks some. The table has 220,000 or so clones, roughly 75% seen once. Material: PBMCs. These receptors were obtained from a woman in her twenties or thirties in good health and CMV-seronegative.

The chain combines TRBV4-1 with TRBJ2-7; TRBD2 matches 9 bases. The germline V gene encodes CDR1 MGHRA and CDR2 YSYEKL. With V trimmed by 4 bases and J by 1 base, 11 bases remained unmatched. This CDR3 has 17 amino acids. The CDR3 DNA follows: TGCGCCAGCAGCCTCGACTTGGGGACTAGCCGGTCCTACGAGCAGTACTTC. Translation gives CASSLDLGTSRSYEQYF.

This rearrangement joins TRBV9 to TRBJ2-7, with 9 bases fitting TRBD2. V shed 1 base and J 5 bases; nucleotides not matched to a gene: 1. Germline assignment: CDR1 SGDLS and CDR2 YYNGEE. CDR3 length equals 13 residues. DNA for the CDR3: TGTGCCAGCAGCGTATCTAGCGGGAACGAGCAGTACTTC. Its translation: CASSVSSGNEQYF.

This sequence joins TRBV30 and TRBJ1-2, with D possibly TRBD1 on 6 matching bases. Trimming cost V 2 bases and J 3 bases, with 19 bases left between them. CDR3 length: 16 residues. Germline V gene sequence: CDR1 GTSNPN, CDR2 SVGIG (reference sequence). The CDR3 DNA is TGTGCCTGGAGTAGGAATTGGGGGGGCAGGGACTATGGCTACACCTTC. Its translation: CAWSRNWGGRDYGYTF.

The chain recombines TRBV6-5 with TRBJ2-1; 11 nucleotides line up with TRBD2. V lost 6 bases and J lost 8; bases outside the gene matches: 6. CDR3 length: 14 residues. The germline CDR1 and CDR2 sequences are MNHEY and SVGAGI. The CDR3 DNA reads TGTGCCAGCAGCCTTAGCGGGGGGGCCCATGAGCAGTTCTTC. This codes for CASSLSGGAHEQFF.

The chain joins TRBV2 to TRBJ1-1; weak D call: TRBD1 (5 bases). CDR3 length: 13 residues. Trimming shortened V by 7 bases and J by 6 bases, and 15 bases separated the two germline ends. The germline V gene has CDR1 SNHLY and CDR2 FYNNEI. The DNA for the CDR3 is TGTGCCAGCACCCTAACGGGACTGGCTGAAGCTTTCTTT. Its protein is CASTLTGLAEAFF.

The chain joins TRBV21-1 to TRBJ2-7; the listed D gene, TRBD1, was not tested against the DNA. TRBV21-1 has pseudogene status. This CDR3 contains 14 residues. This CDR3 is CASGGQGRTYEQYF. In nucleotides, the CDR3 is TGTGCCAGCGGGGGACAGGGCCGCACCTACGAGCAGTACTTC.

A note on this clone: Other DNA sequences in the sample encode the same CDR3. The CDR3 DNA reads TGCAGTGGAGGCACAGATACGCAGTATTTT. Amino acids: CSGGTDTQYF. The rearrangement joins TRBV20-1 to TRBJ2-3; no definite D call. Germline assignment: CDR1 DFQATT and CDR2 SNEGSKA (reference sequence). Between the trimmed V and J ends, which lost 7 bases and 1 base, there was a span of 3 bases. The CDR3 contains 10 residues.

The chain employs TRBV18 and TRBJ2-5; a possible D gene is TRBD2 (6 bases). The V and J ends lost 6 bases and 5 bases respectively, with 13 bases between them. The CDR3 has 13 residues. In germline, CDR1 is KGHSH, CDR2 LQKENI. This CDR3 reads CASSRGTMETQYF. The CDR3, as DNA: TGTGCCAGCTCCCGGGGGACGATGGAGACCCAGTACTTC. The full variable domain, its missing parts supplied by reference TRBV18 and TRBJ2-5, is NAGVMQNPRHLVRRRGQEARLRCSPMKGHSHVYWYRQLPEEGLKFMVYLQKENIIDESGMPKERFSAEFPKEGPSILRIQQVVRGDSAAYFCASSRGTMETQYFGPGTRLLVL.

This chain connects TRBV19 to TRBJ1-4; the match to TRBD1 covers 9 bases. The CDR3 spans 15 residues. Germline CDR1 reads LNHDA; CDR2 reads SQIVND (reference sequence). V was pared by 11 bases and J by 0 bases, with 7 bases of the junction left unmatched. The CDR3 DNA reads as TGTGCCTCCCGGGACAGGGAAGCAACTAATGAAAAACTGTTTTTT. Translation gives CASRDREATNEKLFF.

The chain recombines TRBV5-4 with TRBJ2-7; 7 nucleotides align to TRBD1. J gave up 3 bases and V 4 bases, and 4 bases lay outside the gene matches. This CDR3 contains 13 residues. Germline CDR1 SGHNT, CDR2 YYREEE (reference sequence). CDR3 sequence: CASSLTGFYEQYF. The CDR3 nucleotides are TGTGCCAGCAGCCTGACAGGGTTCTACGAGCAGTACTTC.

The chain links TRBV30 to TRBJ1-6; 7 bases are a match to TRBD1. Germline loops: CDR1 GTSNPN, CDR2 SVGIG (reference sequence). V trimming: 2 bases; J trimming: 8 bases; junction bases outside the gene matches: 6. The CDR3 contains 14 residues. The CDR3 reads CAWSPTGRHSPLHF. The CDR3 region has the DNA TGTGCCTGGAGTCCGACAGGGCGCCATTCACCCCTCCACTTT.

This clone was detected ten times or more. Other DNA sequences within the sample encode an identical CDR3. The chain joins TRBV5-4 to TRBJ2-6; D ambiguous. V lost 1 base to trimming and J lost 2 bases, with 7 bases between them. CDR1 and CDR2 from the germline V gene are SGHNT and YYREEE (reference sequence). This CDR3 contains 15 residues. The CDR3 bases are TGTGCCAGCAGCTTGCGGTCGACTGGGGCCAACGTCCTGACTTTC. Translated, it gives CASSLRSTGANVLTF.

The chain employs TRBV30 and TRBJ1-1; 8 bases fit TRBD1. CDR3 length: 12 residues. The junction had 9 bases not matched to a gene; V was cut back by 5 bases and J by 10 bases. Germline V gives CDR1 GTSNPN, CDR2 SVGIG (reference sequence). CDR3 loop: CAWGGQGAGAFF. DNA of the CDR3: TGTGCCTGGGGTGGGCAGGGGGCCGGAGCTTTCTTT.

The gene calls are TRBV30 and TRBJ2-5, with a possible D match to TRBD1 (6 bases). V lost 5 bases and J 1 base, leaving 11 bases between the germline ends. The CDR3 consists of 13 residues. Germline V gene sequence: CDR1 GTSNPN, CDR2 SVGIG (reference sequence). The CDR3, as DNA: TGTGCCTGGCAGTCAGGGGTCCAAGAGACCCAGTACTTC. It is translated as CAWQSGVQETQYF. The variable domain in full, with the rest retrieved from reference TRBV30 and TRBJ2-5, is SQTIHQWPATLVQPVGSPLSLECTVEGTSNPNLYWYRQAAGRGLQLLFYSVGIGQISSEVPQNLSASRPQDRQFILSSKKLLLSDSGFYLCAWQSGVQETQYFGPGTRLLVL.

The chain joins TRBV9 to TRBJ2-1, with TRBD2 matching 9 bases. Germline trimming cut 1 base from V and 4 bases from J; bases unmatched to any gene: 3. The CDR3 has 15 amino acids. Germline V gene lookup returns CDR1 SGDLS and CDR2 YYNGEE. The CDR3 here is CASSVRREGYNEQFF. The CDR3 DNA is TGTGCCAGCAGCGTAAGGCGGGAGGGTTACAATGAGCAGTTCTTC.

The genes are TRBV30 and TRBJ1-1, with D possibly matching TRBD1 (5 bases). Germline V CDR1 and CDR2: GTSNPN, SVGIG (reference sequence). Trimming removed 4 bases from V and 1 base from J, with 10 bases in between. The CDR3 is made up of 13 amino acids. The CDR3 loop is CAWNTGQNTEAFF. CDR3 DNA sequence: TGTGCCTGGAACACAGGTCAGAACACTGAAGCTTTCTTT.

This chain connects TRBV21-1 to TRBJ1-2. TRBV21-1 represents a pseudogene. The CDR3 totals 13 residues. This CDR3 is CASLGREDYGYTF. The CDR3 DNA reads TGTGCCAGCCTCGGGAGGGAAGACTATGGCTACACCTTC.

In the case of this clone: The sample carries other DNA sequences with the same CDR3. This chain links TRBV19 with TRBJ2-2; 9 bases are a match to TRBD2. This CDR3 has 14 residues. CDR1 and CDR2 (germline): LNHDA, SQIVND (reference sequence). The ends lost 8 bases at V and 3 bases at J; junction bases unmatched: 4. DNA for the CDR3: TGTGCCAGTGCGACTAGCGGTTACACCGGGGAGCTGTTTTTT. It yields the protein CASATSGYTGELFF.

The V and J genes are TRBV19 and TRBJ2-1; a possible D gene is TRBD2 (6 bases). CDR1 is LNHDA, CDR2 SQIVND, per germline (reference sequence). Trimming removed 7 bases at V and 4 bases at J, with 14 bases between. The CDR3 extends over 14 amino acids. The CDR3 region is CASTEAGSYNEQFF. In DNA form, the CDR3 reads TGTGCCAGTACCGAGGCGGGAAGTTACAATGAGCAGTTCTTC.

The sample holds one count of this clone. The gene calls are TRBV11-3 and TRBJ2-3; TRBD1 agrees at 9 bases. Losses at the gene ends were 5 bases for V and 2 bases for J; bases not matched to a gene: 5. The CDR3 covers 15 residues. Germline V lookup: CDR1 SGHNT, CDR2 YENEEA. CDR3 nucleotides: TGTGCCAGCAGCCCACAGGGGGCGTCCACAGATACGCAGTATTTT. Translated, it gives CASSPQGASTDTQYF.

The chain joins TRBV9 to TRBJ1-1, with 9 bases aligning to TRBD1. Germline-derived CDR1 and CDR2 are SGDLS and YYNGEE. The CDR3 spans 16 residues. Trimming took 4 bases from V and 0 from J; bases not matched to a gene: 7. The CDR3 loop reads CASSSAGTGMNTEAFF. The CDR3 DNA is TGTGCCAGCAGCTCGGCGGGGACAGGGATGAACACTGAAGCTTTCTTT.

The chain carries TRBV6-1 and TRBJ1-2; TRBD1 agrees at 7 bases. The J segment lost 4 bases and the V segment lost 10 bases, leaving 12 bases of the junction unmatched. Germline loops: CDR1 MNHNS, CDR2 SASEGT. The CDR3 has 14 amino acids. The CDR3 nucleotides read TGTGCCACAATCTTACAGGGGACACCCTATGGCTACACCTTC. Encoded protein: CATILQGTPYGYTF.

The chain employs TRBV30 and TRBJ2-6, with TRBD1 as a possible D gene (6 bases). There are 17 residues in the CDR3. Trimming removed 2 bases at V and 0 bases at J, with 14 bases between. The germline CDR1 and CDR2 sequences are GTSNPN and SVGIG (reference sequence). The CDR3 spells CAWSSIGQSSGANVLTF. The CDR3 DNA reads TGTGCCTGGAGTTCGATCGGACAGAGCTCTGGGGCCAACGTCCTGACTTTC.